This T cell receptor (beta chain) was profiled in a study of blood T cell repertoires in COVID-19. Study-level background: Specimens from acute and convalescent COVID-19 originated in the United States, Italy and Spain. The analysed material was cDNA or gDNA that came from T cells, B-cell-depleted T cells, or PBMCs.

V lost 6 bases and J lost 9; bases outside the gene matches: 12. CDR1 is MDHEN and CDR2 is SYDVKM in the germline V gene. The CDR3 is 15 amino acids. Authors' analysis steps: Amplifying reference gene primers gave estimates of nucleated cell counts. Clones were read by immunoSEQ multiplex PCR, and TCRdb kept only the in-frame ones, dropping some. The V and J calls and the clone size are those of that table, but D and trimming were determined from the DNA. The repertoire holds tens of thousands of clones, with roughly three quarters as singletons. This clonotype was obtained from a man between 65 and 79 years old with active or convalescent COVID-19. The chain joins TRBV28 to TRBJ1-5; TRBD1 agrees at 9 bases. The sample taken for sequencing was peripheral blood. As DNA, the CDR3 is TGTGCCAGCAGAAAAACAGGGGGCCTGGAGTGGCCCCAGCATTTT. Protein sequence: CASRKTGGLEWPQHF.